This T cell receptor beta chain was identified in a study of T cells in Graves' hyperthyroidism and ophthalmopathy. Germline assignment: CDR1 SGHNT and CDR2 YYREEE (reference sequence). This CDR3 has 14 residues. V lost 1 base and J 4 bases, leaving 11 bases between the germline ends. The CDR3 regions of TCR beta were amplified from RNA transcripts. In the first-round RT-PCR of the TCR CDR3, the HTBI primer set was used. TCRdb processed the multiplex PCR reads anew with MiXCR; each CDR3 protein has one entry. In the table there are about 560,000 distinct CDR3 sequences, about a sixth of which are singletons.

The sequence derives from a woman aged 18-30 years with Graves' hyperthyroidism. V and J are TRBV5-4 and TRBJ2-5; D gene unclear. The sequenced material came from blood. The CDR3 region is CASSLYGLGETQYF. CDR3 DNA: TGTGCCAGCAGCTTGTACGGTCTGGGAGAGACCCAGTACTTC. Supplemented by reference TRBV5-4 and TRBJ2-5, the full variable domain reads ETGVTQSPTHLIKTRGQQVTLRCSSQSGHNTVSWYQQALGQGPQFIFQYYREEENGRGNFPPRFSGLQFPNYSSELNVNALELDDSALYLCASSLYGLGETQYFGPGTRLLVL.